This T cell receptor (beta chain) was recorded in a study of identical twins. cDNA molecules carried unique molecular identifiers, and template switching added a universal primer site. Using its own MiXCR run on the 5' RACE reads, TCRdb lists one record per CDR3 protein. The sample records about 480,000 distinct CDR3 sequences, approximately 15% being singletons. V lost 5 bases and J lost 4; bases outside the gene matches: 1. In germline, CDR1 is DFQATT, CDR2 SNEGSKA (reference sequence). The CDR3 spans 11 residues. This clonotype appeared a few times. Its cognate antigen is unknown. Study-wide results and caveats: Analyses based on zero insertions could be partly confounded by invariant MAIT and iNKT cells.

Healthy Caucasian donors formed the entire cohort. Another study also made use of these data, one on yellow fever vaccine responses in identical twins.

V and J are TRBV20-1 and TRBJ2-5, with 7 bases that match TRBD2. The sequence was obtained from a woman aged 18-35 years in good health. The sequencing input was CD4+ T cells sorted from blood. The CDR3 DNA follows: TGCAGTGCTTTAGCGGGAGAGACCCAGTACTTC. Translated: CSALAGETQYF.